A single sample is the source of the 23 T cell receptor beta chains below, sequenced in a study of neurological immune-mediated disorders. TCRdb re-called the 5' RACE reads with MiXCR, one entry per CDR3 protein. The repertoire consists of some 48,000 distinct CDR3 sequences, with 20% to 25% occurring once and the leading ten covering around 4.7%. Time point meaning: technical triplicate 3. The sample taken for sequencing was PBMCs. These receptors were taken from a man aged 55 to 70 with HTLV-1-associated myelopathy (HAM/TSP).

The chain couples TRBV20-1 to TRBJ2-7; 7 bases fit TRBD1. CDR3 length: 13 amino acids. Germline CDR1 is DFQATT and CDR2 is SNEGSKA (reference sequence). Unmatched junction bases numbered 2, after V lost 3 bases and J lost 0 bases. Written as DNA, the CDR3 is TGCAGTGCTAGCCGGGACAGCTCCTACGAGCAGTACTTC. This codes for CSASRDSSYEQYF.

This clonotype was observed many times. The chain couples TRBV29-1 to TRBJ2-1; D gene unclear. Trimming shortened V by 3 bases and J by 0 bases, and 15 bases separated the two germline ends. Germline V lookup: CDR1 SQVTM, CDR2 ANQGSEA. The CDR3 runs to 16 residues. The CDR3 DNA reads as TGCAGCGTTGAGGCCCGCCCCCTCAACTCCTACAATGAGCAGTTCTTC. Translation: CSVEARPLNSYNEQFF.

This clonotype was detected a few times. This chain links TRBV3-1 with TRBJ2-3; TRBD2 matches 8 bases. The J segment lost 0 bases and the V segment lost 1 base, leaving 3 bases of the junction unmatched. Germline CDR1 and CDR2: LGHDT and YNNKEL (reference sequence). CDR3 size: 16 residues. For the CDR3, the DNA is TGTGCCAGCAGCCAAGTGGTAGCGGGGAGCACAGATACGCAGTATTTT. This translates into CASSQVVAGSTDTQYF.

The V and J genes are TRBV7-9 and TRBJ2-5; no firm D call. Germline lookup yields CDR1 SEHNR and CDR2 FQNEAQ (reference sequence). V gave up 5 bases and J gave up 1 base, with 14 bases separating them. This CDR3 has 15 residues. CDR3 in amino acids: CASSPHSDRQETQYF. The CDR3 DNA sequence: TGTGCCAGCAGCCCGCACAGCGACCGCCAAGAGACCCAGTACTTC.

This clonotype was counted many times. V is TRBV5-1 and J is TRBJ2-5, with TRBD2 matching over 11 bases. The ends lost 3 bases at V and 3 bases at J; junction bases unmatched: 7. The CDR3 consists of 16 residues. Germline lookup yields CDR1 SGHRS and CDR2 YFSETQ. The CDR3 loop reads CASSWGTSGFKETQYF. The DNA of the CDR3 is TGCGCCAGCAGCTGGGGGACTAGCGGCTTTAAAGAGACCCAGTACTTC.

Within the sample, this clonotype is medium-sized. The chain links TRBV5-1 to TRBJ1-4; 8 bases agree with TRBD1. Trimming removed 4 bases from V and 7 bases from J; junction bases left unmatched: 9. The germline V gene has CDR1 SGHRS and CDR2 YFSETQ. The CDR3 runs to 15 residues. The CDR3 DNA is TGCGCCAGCAGCCCAGGGACAGGTGGTCGTGAAAAACTGTTTTTT. Translation: CASSPGTGGREKLFF.

As to this clonotype: It may be a read error: a sequence one base away is much more abundant. The chain has TRBV11-2 and TRBJ2-5; 7 nucleotides align to TRBD2. Trimming took 5 bases from V and 8 from J; bases not matched to a gene: 14. This CDR3 has 15 amino acids. Germline V lookup: CDR1 SGHAT, CDR2 FQNNGV. The CDR3 reads CASSQGLGGVDTQYF. CDR3 sequence (DNA): TGTGCCAGCAGCCAGGGACTGGGGGGGGTCGACACCCAGTACTTC.

This clonotype was observed many times. The CDR3 DNA reads TGTGCCAGCAGCCAACTAGGACAGTATAATGAAAAACTGTTTTTT. Its translation: CASSQLGQYNEKLFF. The chain employs TRBV3-1 and TRBJ1-4; TRBD1 is a possible D gene (6 bases). V was shortened by 2 bases and J by 4 bases, with 11 bases between the two germline ends. The CDR3 loop spans 15 amino acids. CDR1 is LGHDT and CDR2 is YNNKEL in the germline V gene (reference sequence).

This clonotype occurred many times. This chain joins TRBV7-2 and TRBJ2-7, with 10 bases matching TRBD2. The germline gives CDR1 SGHTA, CDR2 FQGNSA. The CDR3 is made up of 15 amino acids. Germline trimming cut 1 base from V and 4 bases from J; bases unmatched to any gene: 4. The CDR3 loop is CASSLELAGKYEQYF. The CDR3 DNA follows: TGTGCCAGCAGCTTAGAACTAGCGGGAAAGTACGAGCAGTACTTC.

Here the CDR3 DNA reads TGTGCCAGCAGCTTGTACTCTAGGACTAGAACGCCATATACGCAGTATTTT. Its translation is CASSLYSRTRTPYTQYF. This chain uses TRBV5-8 with TRBJ2-3; TRBD2 matches at 7 bases. Germline CDR1 reads SGHTS; CDR2 reads YDEGEE. This CDR3 spans 17 amino acids. V lost 1 base to trimming and J lost 7 bases; unmatched junction nucleotides: 15.

The sample holds a few counts of this clonotype. The V call is TRBV12-5, the J call TRBJ2-7; TRBD1 matches at 10 bases. CDR3 length: 14 residues. CDR1 is LGHNT and CDR2 is FRNRAP in the germline V gene. With 6 bases clipped from V and 11 bases from J, the junction kept 13 bases outside the gene matches. The CDR3, as DNA: TGTGCTAGTGGGACCGGGACAGGGGATTGGGCTAAGTACTTC. It is translated as CASGTGTGDWAKYF.

There are many counts of this clonotype. This chain connects TRBV11-2 to TRBJ2-2, with unresolved D. The V end was cut by 5 bases, the J end by 6 bases, with 19 bases between. CDR3 length: 16 residues. CDR1 and CDR2 from the germline V gene are SGHAT and FQNNGV. CDR3 coding DNA: TGTGCCAGCAGCCTCCCCCCTCCGCCTACCCCCGGGGAGCTGTTTTTT. As protein: CASSLPPPPTPGELFF.

This clonotype was counted many times. The chain links TRBV12-3 or TRBV12-4 to TRBJ2-1, with D uncertain. This CDR3 contains 12 residues. Trimming took 3 bases from V and 2 from J, leaving 2 bases between them. The CDR3 sequence: CASSFPYNEQFF. CDR3 nucleotide sequence: TGTGCCAGCAGTTTTCCCTACAATGAGCAGTTCTTC.

In this sample, this clonotype turned up many times. The CDR3 region has the DNA TGTGCCAGCAGCTTCCCACCCGGGGCAGGGCTCGAGCAGTACTTC. Protein: CASSFPPGAGLEQYF. This rearrangement joins TRBV7-2 to TRBJ2-7, with D perhaps assigned TRBD1 or TRBD2 (5 bases each). Germline V gene sequence: CDR1 SGHTA, CDR2 FQGNSA. The CDR3 is made up of 15 amino acids. Trimming took 3 bases from V and 6 from J, leaving 18 bases between them. The whole variable domain, filled in from reference TRBV7-2 and TRBJ2-7, reads GAGVSQSPSNKVTEKGKDVELRCDPISGHTALYWYRQSLGQGLEFLIYFQGNSAPDKSGLPSDRFSAERTGGSVSTLTIQRTQQEDSAVYLCASSFPPGAGLEQYFGPGTRLTVT.

J is TRBJ2-1 and V is TRBV20-1, with 8 bases fitting TRBD2. The V segment lost 3 bases and the J segment 1 base; nucleotides outside the gene matches: 14. CDR3 size: 18 residues. Per germline, CDR1 DFQATT and CDR2 SNEGSKA (reference sequence). The CDR3 region is CSARGLVPIGGSYNEQFF. The CDR3 DNA reads as TGCAGTGCTAGGGGACTAGTTCCCATCGGAGGGTCCTACAATGAGCAGTTCTTC.

This clonotype was seen a handful of times. The chain employs TRBV12-3 or TRBV12-4 and TRBJ1-2; D is unclear. Trimming shortened V by 4 bases and J by 8 bases, and 14 bases separated the two germline ends. This CDR3 region has 13 residues. The CDR3 sequence: CASSYDGLGGYTF. The DNA of the CDR3 is TGTGCCAGCAGTTATGACGGTTTGGGAGGCTACACCTTC.

This clonotype was counted ten times or more. The chain couples TRBV5-1 to TRBJ2-3, with D possibly matching TRBD2 (6 bases). The CDR3 is 12 residues long. Looked up from germline, CDR1 is SGHRS and CDR2 is YFSETQ. Trimming stripped 4 bases from V and 5 bases from J, with 8 bases between. As DNA, the CDR3 is TGCGCCAGCAGCCAGGGACTAGATACGCAGTATTTT. The encoded protein is CASSQGLDTQYF. Full variable domain (outside the CDR3, taken from reference TRBV5-1 and TRBJ2-3): KAGVTQTPRYLIKTRGQQVTLSCSPISGHRSVSWYQQTPGQGLQFLFEYFSETQRNKGNFPGRFSGRQFSNSRSEMNVSTLELGDSALYLCASSQGLDTQYFGPGTRLTVL.

There are many counts of this clonotype. The chain combines TRBV7-3 with TRBJ2-1; the match to TRBD1 covers 9 bases. This CDR3 spans 15 amino acids. V shed 3 bases and J 0 bases; nucleotides not matched to a gene: 0. Germline V gene lookup returns CDR1 SGHTA and CDR2 FQGTGA. The CDR3 sequence: CASSLDRGSYNEQFF. CDR3 nucleotide sequence: TGTGCCAGCAGCTTGGACAGGGGCTCCTACAATGAGCAGTTCTTC.

This clonotype was picked up many times. The chain uses TRBV29-1 and TRBJ2-7; 12 bases are shared with TRBD2. The CDR3 is 12 amino acids. Germline V gives CDR1 SQVTM, CDR2 ANQGSEA. J gave up 5 bases and V 7 bases, and 3 bases lay outside the gene matches. For the CDR3, the DNA is TGCAGCGCCTGGACTAGCGGGAACGAGCAGTACTTC. Encoded protein: CSAWTSGNEQYF.

This clonotype was seen ten or more times. This sequence joins TRBV3-1 and TRBJ2-7; possibly TRBD2 for D (6 bases). The CDR3 contains 13 residues. The germline V gene has CDR1 LGHDT and CDR2 YNNKEL (reference sequence). V was clipped by 1 base and J by 7 bases, with 11 bases between them. CDR3 sequence: CASSQGRAREQYF. CDR3 sequence (DNA): TGTGCCAGCAGCCAAGGGAGGGCCAGGGAGCAGTACTTC.

In its sample, this clonotype was seen many times. This chain links TRBV10-3 with TRBJ2-7; possible D gene TRBD2, 7 bases. The ends were cut back, 10 bases at V and 6 bases at J, with 25 bases in the middle. The germline V gene encodes CDR1 ENHRY and CDR2 SYGVKD. This CDR3 is 15 amino acids long. CDR3 in DNA: TGTGCCACCCAGAGTACGGCGGGGGCCGGGGGCGAGCAGTACTTC. Translated, it gives CATQSTAGAGGEQYF.

This clonotype was found once. A much larger clone lies a single base off, so this may be a read error. The CDR3 carries no conserved terminal phenylalanine or tryptophan, so it likely arises from a read error. This chain joins TRBV7-9 and TRBJ2-2, with no clear D. Trimming shortened V by 0 bases and J by 6 bases, and 8 bases separated the two germline ends. The CDR3 has 14 residues. CDR1 and CDR2 (germline): SEHNR, FQNEAQ (reference sequence). This CDR3 reads CASSLAPGSGELFV. CDR3 in DNA: TGTGCCAGCAGCTTAGCGCCGGGTTCCGGGGAGCTGTTTGTT.

This clonotype was recorded many times. The V and J genes are TRBV20-1 and TRBJ2-7; D ambiguous. Germline V lookup: CDR1 DFQATT, CDR2 SNEGSKA (reference sequence). CDR3 size: 13 residues. The V and J ends lost 3 bases and 7 bases respectively, with 16 bases between them. CDR3 DNA: TGCAGTGCTAGGACCGAGACTTTAGGGGAGCAGTACTTC. Residues: CSARTETLGEQYF.